The 7 T cell receptor beta chains reported below all come from one sample, sequenced in a study of T cell responses to AZD1222 COVID-19 vaccine. Sequencing used immunoSEQ multiplex PCR; TCRdb keeps in-frame clones, though not all of them. The sample gives some 140,000 clones, around 90% of which show up once; roughly 2% is in the top ten. Specimen: peripheral blood, collected on day 0 of AZD1222 vaccination. These receptors were taken from an adult in good health.

V gene TRBV5-4 combines with J gene TRBJ2-1; TRBD2 is a possible D gene (7 bases). The CDR3 extends over 14 amino acids. The germline V gene has CDR1 SGHNT and CDR2 YYREEE (reference sequence). V lost 3 bases and J 6 bases, leaving 13 bases between the germline ends. CDR3 sequence: CASSSRGLFNEQFF. Written as DNA, the CDR3 is TGTGCCAGCAGCTCGCGGGGGCTTTTCAATGAGCAGTTCTTC.

Here the CDR3 DNA reads TGTGCCAGCAGCCGCAGAGGAGGTGATGGGTATAGCAATCAGCCCCAGCATTTT. It yields the protein CASSRRGGDGYSNQPQHF. This rearrangement joins TRBV28 to TRBJ1-5; D gene unclear. Germline V gene sequence: CDR1 MDHEN, CDR2 SYDVKM. V was clipped by 6 bases and J by 0 bases, with 21 bases between them. The CDR3 is made up of 18 amino acids.

This chain connects TRBV6-4 to TRBJ2-3; 7 bases are a match to TRBD2. V dropped 0 bases and J dropped 5; count of bases not matched to a gene: 8. Germline lookup yields CDR1 MRHNA and CDR2 SNTAGT. There are 16 residues in the CDR3. The CDR3 sequence: CASSDSWEGSGDTQYF. CDR3 nucleotide sequence: TGTGCCAGCAGTGACTCGTGGGAGGGGTCAGGAGATACGCAGTATTTT.

The chain is built from TRBV3-1 (or the pseudogene TRBV3-2) and TRBJ2-2; TRBD2 aligns across 8 bases. The J segment lost 3 bases and the V segment lost 7 bases, leaving 10 bases of the junction unmatched. The germline V gene has CDR1 LGHDT and CDR2 YNNKEL (reference sequence). The length of the CDR3 is 16 residues. Written as DNA, the CDR3 is TGTGCCAGCATCCTCTCGGGGGGGAGGGACACCGGGGAGCTGTTTTTT. It codes for CASILSGGRDTGELFF.

The chain combines TRBV7-9 with TRBJ1-5; maybe TRBD1 (5 bases). Germline V lookup: CDR1 SEHNR, CDR2 FQNEAQ (reference sequence). This CDR3 spans 16 amino acids. The V end lost 1 base, the J end lost 4 bases, and 14 bases lay between the germline ends. CDR3 coding DNA: TGTGCCAGCAGCTTAGAAGCCGGCAGGGTAAATCAGCCCCAGCATTTT. Its protein is CASSLEAGRVNQPQHF.

This clone showed up just once. The gene calls are TRBV9 and TRBJ1-6; 7 nucleotides line up with TRBD1. Germline CDR1 SGDLS, CDR2 YYNGEE. With 1 base clipped from V and 9 bases from J, the junction kept 7 bases outside the gene matches. The CDR3 extends over 15 amino acids. CDR3 DNA: TGTGCCAGCAGCGTAACGGGACAGCGTGGTTCACCCCTCCACTTT. Encoded protein: CASSVTGQRGSPLHF.

There are many counts of this clone. The gene calls are TRBV6-1 and TRBJ2-7; D remains unclear. Per germline, CDR1 MNHNS and CDR2 SASEGT. The CDR3 has 12 amino acids. The V and J ends lost 0 bases and 6 bases respectively, with 6 bases between them. The CDR3: CASSEAGFEQYF. The CDR3 DNA reads TGTGCCAGCAGTGAAGCAGGGTTCGAGCAGTACTTC.